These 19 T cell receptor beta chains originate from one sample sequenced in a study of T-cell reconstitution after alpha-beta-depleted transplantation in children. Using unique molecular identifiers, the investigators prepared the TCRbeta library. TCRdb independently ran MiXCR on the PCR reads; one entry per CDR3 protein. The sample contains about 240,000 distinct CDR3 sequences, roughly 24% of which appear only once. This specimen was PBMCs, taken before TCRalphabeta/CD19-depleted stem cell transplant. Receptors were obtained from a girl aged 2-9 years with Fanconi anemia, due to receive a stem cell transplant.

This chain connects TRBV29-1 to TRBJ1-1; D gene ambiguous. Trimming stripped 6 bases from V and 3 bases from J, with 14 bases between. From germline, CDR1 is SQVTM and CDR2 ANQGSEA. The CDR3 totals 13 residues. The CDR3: CSVVLVRDTEAFF. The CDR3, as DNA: TGCAGCGTAGTTCTTGTCCGGGACACTGAAGCTTTCTTT.

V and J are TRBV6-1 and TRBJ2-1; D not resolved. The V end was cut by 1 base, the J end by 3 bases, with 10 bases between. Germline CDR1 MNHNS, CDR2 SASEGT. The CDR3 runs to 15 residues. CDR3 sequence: CASSEVGAHYNEQFF. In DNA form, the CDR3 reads TGTGCCAGCAGTGAAGTGGGTGCCCACTACAATGAGCAGTTCTTC.

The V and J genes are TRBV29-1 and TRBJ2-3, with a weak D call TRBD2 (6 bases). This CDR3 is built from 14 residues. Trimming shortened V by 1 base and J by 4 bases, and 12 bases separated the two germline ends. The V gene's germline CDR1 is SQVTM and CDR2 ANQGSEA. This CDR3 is CSVEGVSGSDTQYF. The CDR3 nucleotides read TGCAGCGTTGAAGGGGTCAGCGGGTCAGATACGCAGTATTTT.

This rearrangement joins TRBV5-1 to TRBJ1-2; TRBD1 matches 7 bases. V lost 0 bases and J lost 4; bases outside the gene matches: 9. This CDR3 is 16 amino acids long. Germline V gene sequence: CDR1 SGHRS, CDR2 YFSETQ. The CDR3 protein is CASSLVGQSSLYGYTF. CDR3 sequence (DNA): TGCGCCAGCAGCTTGGTGGGACAGAGCTCTCTCTATGGCTACACCTTC.

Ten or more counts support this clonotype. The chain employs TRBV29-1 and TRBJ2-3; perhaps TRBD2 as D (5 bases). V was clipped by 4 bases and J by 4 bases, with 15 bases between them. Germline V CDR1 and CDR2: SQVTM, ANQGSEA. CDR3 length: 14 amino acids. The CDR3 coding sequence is TGCAGCGTTGCCGGAGAGGGTCTCGCAGATACGCAGTATTTT. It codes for CSVAGEGLADTQYF.

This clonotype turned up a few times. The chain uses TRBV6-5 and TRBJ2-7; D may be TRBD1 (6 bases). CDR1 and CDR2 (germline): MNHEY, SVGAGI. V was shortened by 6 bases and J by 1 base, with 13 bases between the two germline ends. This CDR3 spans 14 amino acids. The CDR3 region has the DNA TGTGCCAGCAGCTACAGGGTAGAATCCTACGAGCAGTACTTC. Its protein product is CASSYRVESYEQYF.

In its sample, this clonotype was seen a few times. CDR3 region: CSADITGTNEQYF. The CDR3 nucleotides read TGCAGCGCCGACATCACAGGGACCAACGAGCAGTACTTC. The genes are TRBV29-1 and TRBJ2-7; D is possibly TRBD1 (6 bases). Germline V gene data show CDR1 as SQVTM and CDR2 as ANQGSEA. CDR3 length: 13 amino acids. The germline V and J ends were trimmed by 7 bases and 5 bases, with 18 bases remaining between them.

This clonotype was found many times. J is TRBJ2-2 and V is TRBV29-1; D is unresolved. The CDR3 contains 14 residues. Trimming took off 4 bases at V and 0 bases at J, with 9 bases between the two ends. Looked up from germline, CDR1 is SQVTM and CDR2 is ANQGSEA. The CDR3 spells CSVALTTNTGELFF. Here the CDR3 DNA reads TGCAGCGTTGCCCTGACAACGAACACCGGGGAGCTGTTTTTT.

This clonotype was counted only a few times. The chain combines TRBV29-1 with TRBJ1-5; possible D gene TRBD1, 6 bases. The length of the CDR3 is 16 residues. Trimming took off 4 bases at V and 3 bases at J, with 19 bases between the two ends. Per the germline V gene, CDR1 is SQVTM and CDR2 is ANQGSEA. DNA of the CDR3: TGCAGCGTTGCCGCTCGGACAGCCTATCTCAATCAGCCCCAGCATTTT. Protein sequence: CSVAARTAYLNQPQHF.

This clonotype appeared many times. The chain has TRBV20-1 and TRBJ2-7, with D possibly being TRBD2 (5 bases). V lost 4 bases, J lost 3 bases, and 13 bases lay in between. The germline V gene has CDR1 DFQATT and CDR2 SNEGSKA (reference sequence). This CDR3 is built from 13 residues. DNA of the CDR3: TGCAGTGCTATCCCCGGGGTTATCTACGAGCAGTACTTC. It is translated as CSAIPGVIYEQYF.

CDR3 sequence reads: CASSYSPLAGTQYF. CDR3 DNA sequence: TGTGCCAGCAGTTACTCGCCCCTGGCGGGAACCCAGTACTTC. The V and J genes are TRBV6-5 and TRBJ2-5; perhaps TRBD2 as D (6 bases). This CDR3 is built from 14 residues. Per germline, CDR1 MNHEY and CDR2 SVGAGI. With 0 bases removed from V and 8 bases from J, the gap between germline ends came to 13 bases.

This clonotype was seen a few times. In DNA, the CDR3 is TGTGCCAGCAGTTTCCTGTCAGGGGGCATTCAGCCCCAGCATTTT. The encoded protein is CASSFLSGGIQPQHF. The chain links TRBV12-3 or TRBV12-4 to TRBJ1-5; 8 nucleotides line up with TRBD1. Trimming took 3 bases from V and 6 from J; bases not matched to a gene: 7. The CDR3 spans 15 residues.

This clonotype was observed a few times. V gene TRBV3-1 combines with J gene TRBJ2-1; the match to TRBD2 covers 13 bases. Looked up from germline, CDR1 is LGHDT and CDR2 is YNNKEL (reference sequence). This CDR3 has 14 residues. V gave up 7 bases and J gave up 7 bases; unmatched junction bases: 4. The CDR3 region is CASKLAGGPNEQFF. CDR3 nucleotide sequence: TGTGCCAGCAAACTAGCGGGGGGGCCGAATGAGCAGTTCTTC.

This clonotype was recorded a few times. The CDR3: CASSPGAGGVFSNQPQHF. CDR3 sequence (DNA): TGTGCCAGCAGTCCGGGGGCGGGAGGAGTTTTTAGCAATCAGCCCCAGCATTTT. The chain is built from TRBV12-3 or TRBV12-4 and TRBJ1-5; perhaps TRBD1 as D (6 bases). V shed 5 bases and J shed 0 bases, with 20 bases lying between them. The CDR3 consists of 18 residues.

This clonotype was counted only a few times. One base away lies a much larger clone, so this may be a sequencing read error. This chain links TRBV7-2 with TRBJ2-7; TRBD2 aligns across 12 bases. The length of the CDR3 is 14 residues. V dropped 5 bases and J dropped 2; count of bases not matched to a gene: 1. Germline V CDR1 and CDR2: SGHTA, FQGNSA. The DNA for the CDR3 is TGTGCCAGCAGCGCTAGCGGGGGGGCCTACGAGCAGTACTTC. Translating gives CASSASGGAYEQYF.

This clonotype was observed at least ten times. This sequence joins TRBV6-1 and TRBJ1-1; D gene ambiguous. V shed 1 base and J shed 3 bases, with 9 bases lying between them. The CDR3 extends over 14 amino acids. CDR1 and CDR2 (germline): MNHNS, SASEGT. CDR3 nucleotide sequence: TGTGCCAGCAGTGAAGTTGAAGGGTACACTGAAGCTTTCTTT. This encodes CASSEVEGYTEAFF.

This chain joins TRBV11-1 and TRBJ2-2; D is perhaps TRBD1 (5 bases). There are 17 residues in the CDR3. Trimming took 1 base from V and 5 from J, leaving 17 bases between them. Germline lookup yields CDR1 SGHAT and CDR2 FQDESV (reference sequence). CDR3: CASSLEAGKMGTGELFF. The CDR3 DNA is TGTGCCAGCAGCTTAGAAGCAGGGAAAATGGGAACCGGGGAGCTGTTTTTT.

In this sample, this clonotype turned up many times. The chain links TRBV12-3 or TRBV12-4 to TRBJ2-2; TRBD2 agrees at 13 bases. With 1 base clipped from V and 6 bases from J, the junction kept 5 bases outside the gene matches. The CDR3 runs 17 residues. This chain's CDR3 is CASSLGGLAGEAGELFF. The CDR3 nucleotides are TGTGCCAGCAGTTTAGGAGGACTAGCGGGAGAAGCCGGGGAGCTGTTTTTT.

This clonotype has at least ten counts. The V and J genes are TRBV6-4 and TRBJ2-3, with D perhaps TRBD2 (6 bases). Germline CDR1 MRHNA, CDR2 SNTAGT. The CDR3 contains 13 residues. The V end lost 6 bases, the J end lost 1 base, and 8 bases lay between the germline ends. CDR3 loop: CASREGGTDTQYF. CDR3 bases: TGTGCCAGCAGGGAGGGAGGCACAGATACGCAGTATTTT.